This TCR beta chain was obtained from a study of T-cell memory formation after mild COVID-19. Germline V gene sequence: CDR1 SGHTA, CDR2 FQGTGA. The CDR3 sequence is 17 residues long. The germline V and J ends were trimmed by 4 bases and 3 bases, with 22 bases remaining between them. TCRdb ran MiXCR on the 5' RACE reads and lists one entry per CDR3 protein. This table has more than 400,000 distinct CDR3 sequences, 18% appearing once. The sequencing sample was made of PBMCs or a T cell subset sorted from them (not recorded which). This chain links TRBV7-3 with TRBJ2-7; possibly TRBD1 for D (5 bases). This sequence originates from an adult woman who had mild COVID-19 (a few samples of this study predate the infection). Cell type and time point are not known. The chain's CDR3 is CASSSSREQGVGYEQYF. The CDR3 nucleotides are TGTGCCAGCAGCTCTTCACGAGAGCAGGGCGTTGGCTACGAGCAGTACTTC. Using reference TRBV7-3 and TRBJ2-7 for the parts outside the CDR3, the full variable domain is GAGVSQTPSNKVTEKGKYVELRCDPISGHTALYWYRQSLGQGPEFLIYFQGTGAADDSGLPNDRFFAVRPEGSVSTLKIQRTERGDSAVYLCASSSSREQGVGYEQYFGPGTRLTVT.